One sample yielded the 9 T cell receptor beta chains listed below, sequenced in a study of T cell responses to AZD1222 COVID-19 vaccine. Produced via immunoSEQ multiplex PCR; TCRdb's table is partial and in-frame only. This table holds tens of thousands of clones, around 90% found once. The material was peripheral blood, obtained 28 days after the second AZD1222 dose. Source of these receptors: an adult who received the AZD1222 COVID-19 vaccine.

This chain joins TRBV6-5 and TRBJ1-3; possible D gene TRBD1, 6 bases. CDR3 length equals 16 residues. With 0 bases removed from V and 7 bases from J, the gap between germline ends came to 16 bases. Germline lookup yields CDR1 MNHEY and CDR2 SVGAGI. In nucleotides, the CDR3 is TGTGCCAGCAGTTACTCGTCCCACAGGGCCCGGAACACCATATATTTT. It translates to CASSYSSHRARNTIYF.

V usage is TRBV24-1 and J usage is TRBJ2-1, with D possibly called TRBD1 or TRBD2 (5 bases each). CDR3 length: 15 residues. Trimming shortened V by 5 bases and J by 8 bases, and 18 bases separated the two germline ends. CDR1 is KGHDR, CDR2 SFDVKD, per germline. CDR3 sequence: CATSGPGRGAYEQFF. CDR3 in DNA: TGTGCCACCAGTGGCCCGGGACGAGGGGCCTATGAGCAGTTCTTC.

This chain connects TRBV10-3 to TRBJ2-7, with 9 positions matching TRBD1. The germline gives CDR1 ENHRY, CDR2 SYGVKD. This CDR3 has 14 amino acids. The junction had 9 bases not matched to a gene; V was cut back by 6 bases and J by 6 bases. The CDR3 protein is CAIRGTGQASEQYF. CDR3 in DNA: TGTGCCATCAGGGGGACAGGGCAAGCAAGCGAGCAGTACTTC.

This clone was seen a handful of times. The rearrangement joins TRBV19 to TRBJ2-7, with a tentative D call TRBD1 (6 bases). The CDR3 runs to 15 residues. CDR1 is LNHDA and CDR2 is SQIVND in the germline V gene (reference sequence). Trimming took off 3 bases at V and 7 bases at J, with 19 bases between the two ends. The CDR3: CASSISPDRPGEQYF. CDR3 nucleotide sequence: TGTGCCAGTAGTATTTCACCGGACAGACCCGGGGAGCAGTACTTC. Complete variable domain (other parts from reference TRBV19 and TRBJ2-7): DGGITQSPKYLFRKEGQNVTLSCEQNLNHDAMYWYRQDPGQGLRLIYYSQIVNDFQKGDIAEGYSVSREKKESFPLTVTSAQKNPTAFYLCASSISPDRPGEQYFGPGTRLTVT.

This chain links TRBV4-3 with TRBJ2-7, with 7 bases that match TRBD1. The junction had 7 bases not matched to a gene; V was cut back by 2 bases and J by 3 bases. The CDR3 has 15 amino acids. Germline V CDR1 and CDR2: LGHNA, YSLEER. The CDR3 reads CASSQQTGTGYEQYF. In DNA, the CDR3 is TGCGCCAGCAGCCAACAGACAGGGACGGGCTACGAGCAGTACTTC.

The gene calls are TRBV6-2 or TRBV6-3 and TRBJ1-1; 10 nucleotides match TRBD1. This CDR3 spans 16 amino acids. V was clipped by 2 bases and J by 6 bases; unmatched bases: 9. Germline CDR1 reads MNHEY; CDR2 reads SVGEGT. The CDR3 DNA is TGTGCCAGCAGTTACCCTTTCAGGGACAGGGGACCTGAAGCTTTCTTT. It specifies CASSYPFRDRGPEAFF.

This rearrangement joins TRBV7-3 to TRBJ2-1; D perhaps matches TRBD2 (5 bases). The CDR3 contains 19 residues. V dropped 0 bases and J dropped 0 bases, with 18 bases sitting between them. Germline V lookup: CDR1 SGHTA, CDR2 FQGTGA. The CDR3 DNA is TGTGCCAGCAGCTTAACCGGACCTAGCCACTCGAGCTCCTACAATGAGCAGTTCTTC. It yields the protein CASSLTGPSHSSSYNEQFF.

V gene TRBV7-2 combines with J gene TRBJ2-1, with 11 bases matching TRBD2. Trimming cost V 2 bases and J 8 bases; bases outside gene matches: 5. Germline V gene data show CDR1 as SGHTA and CDR2 as FQGNSA. The CDR3 covers 15 residues. The CDR3 loop reads CASSLTSGGRHEQFF. The CDR3 DNA is TGTGCCAGCAGCTTAACTAGCGGGGGTCGCCATGAGCAGTTCTTC.

This clone was seen more than once but under ten times. The rearrangement links TRBV30 to TRBJ1-2; TRBD1 is a possible D gene (5 bases). The CDR3 has 15 residues. Trimming stripped 0 bases from V and 6 bases from J, with 17 bases between. The germline V gene encodes CDR1 GTSNPN and CDR2 SVGIG (reference sequence). The CDR3 coding sequence is TGTGCCTGGAGTGTACTGAGTGGGGGGAAAGATGGCTACACCTTC. It translates to CAWSVLSGGKDGYTF.